The 16 T cell receptor beta chains below were found in one sample sequenced in a study of cytomegalovirus exposure and HLA in healthy donors (dated by TCRdb to about 2017). Library preparation employed the immunoSEQ multiplex PCR assay. A mixture of 60 forward primers for TCR Vbeta segments and 13 reverse primers for TCR Jbeta segments was used in the multiplex PCR. The table was pulled from immuneACCESS by TCRdb, which kept in-frame rearrangements only. Such tables lose some clones; where checked, under half of the loss comes from unresolved V genes, and the rest has no known cause. In all, the sample holds 160,000 or so clones, and more than 65% of those were seen once. The ten largest clonotypes hold 1% to 1.5% of the sample. Sequencing was done on a sample of PBMCs. These receptors all stem from a man aged 50 to 60 in good health and CMV-seropositive.

The chain links TRBV18 to TRBJ2-4; TRBD1 agrees at 9 bases. In germline, CDR1 is KGHSH, CDR2 LQKENI. CDR3 length equals 16 residues. J lost 10 bases, V lost 5 bases, and 15 bases had no gene match. This CDR3 is CASSGDRVTERGIQYF. The CDR3 DNA is TGTGCCAGCTCAGGGGACAGGGTGACTGAAAGAGGAATTCAGTACTTC.

The chain links TRBV9 to TRBJ2-3; 9 nucleotides align to TRBD2. Trimming took 4 bases from V and 0 from J; bases not matched to a gene: 3. From germline, CDR1 is SGDLS and CDR2 YYNGEE. This CDR3 has 15 amino acids. The CDR3 DNA sequence: TGTGCCAGCAGCCTGACTAGCGGAAGCACAGATACGCAGTATTTT. This codes for CASSLTSGSTDTQYF.

The rearrangement joins TRBV27 to TRBJ2-1, with D perhaps matching TRBD1 (6 bases). The CDR3 has 14 residues. Trimming took off 6 bases at V and 0 bases at J, with 9 bases between the two ends. Germline V CDR1 and CDR2: MNHEY, SMNVEV (reference sequence). CDR3 nucleotide sequence: TGTGCCAGCAGCAGAGGGGGCTCCTACAATGAGCAGTTCTTC. It translates to CASSRGGSYNEQFF.

The rearrangement links TRBV7-2 to TRBJ2-6; 8 bases fit TRBD1. The CDR3 totals 16 residues. The V and J ends lost 6 bases and 2 bases, in that order; junction bases with no gene match: 6. CDR1 is SGHTA, CDR2 FQGNSA, per germline. CDR3 in amino acids: CASSQKTGAGANVLTF. CDR3 nucleotide sequence: TGTGCCAGCAGTCAAAAGACAGGGGCTGGGGCCAACGTCCTGACTTTC.

The chain joins TRBV28 to TRBJ1-4; D unresolved. CDR3 size: 14 residues. The V end was cut by 1 base, the J end by 6 bases, with 9 bases between. Germline V CDR1 and CDR2: MDHEN, SYDVKM. This CDR3 reads CASSLSTTDEKLFF. The CDR3 nucleotides read TGTGCCAGCAGTTTATCTACTACGGATGAAAAACTGTTTTTT.

The CDR3 DNA reads TGTGCCCTGCGGGAACGGGCGATGGCTGAAGCTTTCTTT. Translation: CALRERAMAEAFF. V and J are TRBV30 and TRBJ1-1; D unclear. The V end was cut by 8 bases, the J end by 6 bases, with 19 bases between. Germline V gives CDR1 GTSNPN, CDR2 SVGIG (reference sequence). CDR3 length: 13 amino acids.

J is TRBJ2-7 and V is TRBV5-6; the match to TRBD2 covers 11 bases. This CDR3 is built from 15 residues. CDR1 is SGHDT and CDR2 is YYEEEE in the germline V gene. V lost 1 base to trimming and J lost 5 bases; unmatched junction nucleotides: 5. CDR3 in amino acids: CASSLFGLAGHEQYF. CDR3 nucleotide sequence: TGTGCCAGCAGCTTGTTTGGACTAGCGGGCCACGAGCAGTACTTC. Together with reference TRBV5-6 and TRBJ2-7, the CDR3 gives the full variable domain: DAGVTQSPTHLIKTRGQQVTLRCSPKSGHDTVSWYQQALGQGPQFIFQYYEEEERQRGNFPDRFSGHQFPNYSSELNVNALLLGDSALYLCASSLFGLAGHEQYFGPGTRLTVT.

This rearrangement joins TRBV5-1 to TRBJ1-4, with D possibly being TRBD1 (5 bases). Germline lookup yields CDR1 SGHRS and CDR2 YFSETQ. V was cut by 3 bases and J by 5 bases, with 8 bases left in between. The length of the CDR3 is 13 residues. In DNA form, the CDR3 reads TGCGCCAGCAGCTCGCAGGGAAATGAAAAACTGTTTTTT. This codes for CASSSQGNEKLFF.

The V call is TRBV5-1, the J call TRBJ1-4; D not certain. Germline loops: CDR1 SGHRS, CDR2 YFSETQ. V lost 0 bases, J lost 8 bases, and 17 bases lay in between. The CDR3 has 16 residues. The CDR3 nucleotides are TGCGCCAGCAGCTTGGCCGCCGGGCCTCCGGGGGAAAAACTGTTTTTT. It is translated as CASSLAAGPPGEKLFF.

The genes are TRBV5-4 and TRBJ2-1, with 11 nucleotides matching TRBD2. Germline V gives CDR1 SGHNT, CDR2 YYREEE (reference sequence). J was trimmed by 4 bases and V by 4 bases; bases with no gene match: 7. CDR3 length: 16 amino acids. CDR3 sequence (DNA): TGTGCCAGCAGCCCACGGACTAGCGGGTTATACAATGAGCAGTTCTTC. Protein: CASSPRTSGLYNEQFF.

This clone was detected only a few times. Here the CDR3 DNA reads TGTGCCAGCAGGTGGCCCGGGACTAGCGGGGGAGGTGAGCAGTTCTTC. Amino acid sequence: CASRWPGTSGGGEQFF. This chain joins TRBV7-3 and TRBJ2-1; 14 bases are a match to TRBD2. Germline CDR1 reads SGHTA; CDR2 reads FQGTGA. The V segment lost 6 bases and the J segment 9 bases; nucleotides outside the gene matches: 10. CDR3 size: 16 residues.

The chain is built from TRBV15 and TRBJ2-5; a possible D gene is TRBD2 (7 bases). The CDR3 extends over 11 amino acids. Between the trimmed V and J ends, which lost 6 bases and 7 bases, there was a span of 9 bases. Germline V lookup: CDR1 LNHNV, CDR2 YYDKDF (reference sequence). Here the CDR3 DNA reads TGTGCCACCAGGAGGGGGGGGACCCAGTACTTC. Translated: CATRRGGTQYF.

The rearrangement links TRBV5-6 to TRBJ1-4, with 9 bases lining up with TRBD1. Germline V gene lookup returns CDR1 SGHDT and CDR2 YYEEEE. J lost 6 bases, V lost 4 bases, and 10 bases had no gene match. The CDR3 loop spans 16 amino acids. In DNA form, the CDR3 reads TGTGCCAGCAGCCGTCGAGGGACAGGGTACGATGAAAAACTGTTTTTT. It specifies CASSRRGTGYDEKLFF. The full variable domain, in which reference TRBV5-6 and TRBJ1-4 provide the parts outside the CDR3, is DAGVTQSPTHLIKTRGQQVTLRCSPKSGHDTVSWYQQALGQGPQFIFQYYEEEERQRGNFPDRFSGHQFPNYSSELNVNALLLGDSALYLCASSRRGTGYDEKLFFGSGTQLSVL.

DNA for the CDR3: TGTGCCACCAGCAGAGGAGACGGGTGGGGCCACGAGCAGTACTTC. Protein product: CATSRGDGWGHEQYF. The chain links TRBV15 to TRBJ2-7, with D possibly being TRBD1 (5 bases). Germline loops: CDR1 LNHNV, CDR2 YYDKDF (reference sequence). This CDR3 region has 15 residues. Deletions cut 1 base from V and 5 bases from J, with 15 bases between.

This chain joins TRBV15 and TRBJ2-5, with 7 positions matching TRBD1. Per germline, CDR1 LNHNV and CDR2 YYDKDF (reference sequence). The CDR3 loop spans 17 amino acids. Trimming cost V 1 base and J 4 bases; bases outside gene matches: 12. Written as DNA, the CDR3 is TGTGCCACCAGCAGAGGATGGATCGACAGGGTAACAGAGACCCAGTACTTC. This sequence encodes CATSRGWIDRVTETQYF. Looking up the rest from reference TRBV15 and TRBJ2-5 gives the full variable domain: DAMVIQNPRYQVTQFGKPVTLSCSQTLNHNVMYWYQQKSSQAPKLLFHYYDKDFNNEADTPDNFQSRRPNTSFCFLDIRSPGLGDTAMYLCATSRGWIDRVTETQYFGPGTRLLVL.

This chain joins TRBV15 and TRBJ2-2; 9 bases match TRBD2. V was clipped by 0 bases and J by 7 bases; unmatched bases: 6. The CDR3 is made up of 16 amino acids. Germline loops: CDR1 LNHNV, CDR2 YYDKDF (reference sequence). The CDR3 is CATSRDLREGFGELFF. The CDR3 DNA is TGTGCCACCAGCAGAGATCTGCGGGAGGGCTTCGGGGAGCTGTTTTTT.